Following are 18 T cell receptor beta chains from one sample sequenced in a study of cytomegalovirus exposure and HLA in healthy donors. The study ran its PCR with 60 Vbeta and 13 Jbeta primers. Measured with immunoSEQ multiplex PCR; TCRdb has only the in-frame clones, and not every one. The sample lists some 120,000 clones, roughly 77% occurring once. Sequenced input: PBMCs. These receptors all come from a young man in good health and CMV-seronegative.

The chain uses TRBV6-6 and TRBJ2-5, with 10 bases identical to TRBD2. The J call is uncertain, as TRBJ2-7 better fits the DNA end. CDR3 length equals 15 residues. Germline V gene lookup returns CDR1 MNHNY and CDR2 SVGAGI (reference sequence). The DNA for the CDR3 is TGTGCCAGCAGTCATCTAGCGGGGGAAACCTACGAGCAGTACTTC. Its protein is CASSHLAGETYEQYF.

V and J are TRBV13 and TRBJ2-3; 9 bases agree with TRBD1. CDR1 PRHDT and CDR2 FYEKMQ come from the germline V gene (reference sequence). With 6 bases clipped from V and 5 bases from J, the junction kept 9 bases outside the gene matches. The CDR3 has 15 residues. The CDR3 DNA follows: TGTGCCAGCAGGCCTACAGGGGGCTACGGAGATACGCAGTATTTT. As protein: CASRPTGGYGDTQYF.

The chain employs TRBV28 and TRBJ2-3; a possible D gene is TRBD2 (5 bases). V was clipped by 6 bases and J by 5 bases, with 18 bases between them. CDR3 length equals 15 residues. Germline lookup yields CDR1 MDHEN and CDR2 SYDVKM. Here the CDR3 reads CASRTGSPPQDTQYF. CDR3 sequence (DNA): TGTGCCAGCAGGACTGGGAGCCCGCCGCAAGATACGCAGTATTTT.

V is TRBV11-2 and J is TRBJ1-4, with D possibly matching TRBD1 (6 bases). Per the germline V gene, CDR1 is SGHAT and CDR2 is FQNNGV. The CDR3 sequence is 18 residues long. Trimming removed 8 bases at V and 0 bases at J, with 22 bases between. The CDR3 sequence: CASGRQGQSTSTNEKLFF. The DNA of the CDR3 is TGTGCCAGCGGGAGACAAGGACAGTCGACTTCAACTAATGAAAAACTGTTTTTT. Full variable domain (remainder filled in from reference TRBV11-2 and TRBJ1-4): EAGVAQSPRYKIIEKRQSVAFWCNPISGHATLYWYQQILGQGPKLLIQFQNNGVVDDSQLPKDRFSAERLKGVDSTLKIQPAKLEDSAVYLCASGRQGQSTSTNEKLFFGSGTQLSVL.

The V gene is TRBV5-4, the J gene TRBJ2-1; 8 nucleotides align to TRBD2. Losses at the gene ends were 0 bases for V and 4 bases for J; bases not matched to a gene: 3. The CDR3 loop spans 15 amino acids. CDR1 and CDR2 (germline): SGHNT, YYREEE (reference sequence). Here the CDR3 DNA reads TGTGCCAGCAGCTTGGGGTCTAGCGGGTACAATGAGCAGTTCTTC. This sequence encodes CASSLGSSGYNEQFF.

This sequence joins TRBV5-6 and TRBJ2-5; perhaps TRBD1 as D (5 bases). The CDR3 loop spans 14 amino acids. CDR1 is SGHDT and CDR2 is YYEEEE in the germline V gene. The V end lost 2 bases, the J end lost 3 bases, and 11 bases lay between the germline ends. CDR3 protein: CASSFQDNKETQYF. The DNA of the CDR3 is TGTGCCAGCAGCTTTCAGGACAATAAAGAGACCCAGTACTTC.

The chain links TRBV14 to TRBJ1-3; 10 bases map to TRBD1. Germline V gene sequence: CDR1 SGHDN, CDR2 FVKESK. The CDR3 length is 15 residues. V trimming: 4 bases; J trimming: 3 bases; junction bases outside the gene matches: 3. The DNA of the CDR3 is TGTGCCAGCAGCCGACAGGGGGCGCGTGGAAACACCATATATTTT. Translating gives CASSRQGARGNTIYF.

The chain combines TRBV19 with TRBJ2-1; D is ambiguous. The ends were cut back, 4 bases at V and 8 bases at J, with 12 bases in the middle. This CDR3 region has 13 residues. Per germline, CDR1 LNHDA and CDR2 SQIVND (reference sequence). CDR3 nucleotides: TGTGCCAGTAGTAATCCCCCAGGCCATGAGCAGTTCTTC. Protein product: CASSNPPGHEQFF.

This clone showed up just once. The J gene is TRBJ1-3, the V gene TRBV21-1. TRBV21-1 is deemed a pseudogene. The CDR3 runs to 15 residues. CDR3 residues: CASSARGGRRNTIYF. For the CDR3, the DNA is TGTGCCAGCAGCGCCCGCGGAGGACGACGGAACACCATATATTTT.

The CDR3 loop is CASKPGEQYF. CDR3 in DNA: TGCGCCAGCAAGCCCGGGGAGCAGTACTTC. The V call is TRBV23-1, the J call TRBJ2-7, with no clear D. TRBV23-1 is identified as an open reading frame with a role that is uncertain. Trimming pared 7 bases from V and 7 bases from J, leaving 8 bases between. The CDR3 is 10 residues long.

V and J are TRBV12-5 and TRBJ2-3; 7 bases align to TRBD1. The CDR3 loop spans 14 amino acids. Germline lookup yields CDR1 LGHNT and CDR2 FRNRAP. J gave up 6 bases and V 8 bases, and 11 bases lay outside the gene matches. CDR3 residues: CASSRAGGMDTQYF. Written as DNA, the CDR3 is TGTGCTAGTTCTCGGGCAGGGGGAATGGATACGCAGTATTTT.

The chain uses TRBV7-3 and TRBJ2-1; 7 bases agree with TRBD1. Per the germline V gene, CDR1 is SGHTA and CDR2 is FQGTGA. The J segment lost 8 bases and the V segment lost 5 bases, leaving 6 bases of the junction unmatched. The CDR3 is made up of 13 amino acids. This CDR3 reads CASSPTGVDEQFF. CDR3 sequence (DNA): TGTGCCAGCAGCCCTACAGGGGTGGATGAGCAGTTCTTC.

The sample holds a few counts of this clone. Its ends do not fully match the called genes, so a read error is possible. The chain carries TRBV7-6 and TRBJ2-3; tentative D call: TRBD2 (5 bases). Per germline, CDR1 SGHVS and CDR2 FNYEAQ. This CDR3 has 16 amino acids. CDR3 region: CASSLASPAGTDTQYF. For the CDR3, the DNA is TGTGCCAGCAGCCTAGCCTCTCCAGCGGGCACAGATACGCAGTATTTT.

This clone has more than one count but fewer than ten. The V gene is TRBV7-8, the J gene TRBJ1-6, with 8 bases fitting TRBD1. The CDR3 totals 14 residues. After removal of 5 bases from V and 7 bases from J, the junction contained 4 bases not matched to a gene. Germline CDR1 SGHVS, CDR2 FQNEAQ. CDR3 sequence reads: CASSPRQGNSPLHF. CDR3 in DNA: TGTGCCAGCAGCCCGCGACAGGGGAATTCACCCCTCCACTTT.

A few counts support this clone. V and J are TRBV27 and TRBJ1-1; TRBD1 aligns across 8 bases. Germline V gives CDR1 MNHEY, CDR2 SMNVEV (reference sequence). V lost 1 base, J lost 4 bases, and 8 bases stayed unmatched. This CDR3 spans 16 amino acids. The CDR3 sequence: CASSLWQGASSTEAFF. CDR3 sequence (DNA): TGTGCCAGCAGTTTATGGCAGGGGGCGTCTAGCACTGAAGCTTTCTTT.

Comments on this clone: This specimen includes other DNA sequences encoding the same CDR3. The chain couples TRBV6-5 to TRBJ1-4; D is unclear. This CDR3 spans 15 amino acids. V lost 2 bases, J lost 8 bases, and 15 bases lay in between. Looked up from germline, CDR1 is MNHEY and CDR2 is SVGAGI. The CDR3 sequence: CASSYESARREKLFF. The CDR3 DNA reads TGTGCCAGCAGTTACGAATCAGCCCGGAGGGAAAAACTGTTTTTT.

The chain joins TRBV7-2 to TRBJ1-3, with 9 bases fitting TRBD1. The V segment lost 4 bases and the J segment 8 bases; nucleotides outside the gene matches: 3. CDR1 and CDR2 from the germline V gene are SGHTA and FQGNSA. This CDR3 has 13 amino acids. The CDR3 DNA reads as TGTGCCAGCAGCTCACAGGGGGCGGACACCATATATTTT. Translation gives CASSSQGADTIYF. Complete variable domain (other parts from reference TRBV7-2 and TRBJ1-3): GAGVSQSPSNKVTEKGKDVELRCDPISGHTALYWYRQSLGQGLEFLIYFQGNSAPDKSGLPSDRFSAERTGGSVSTLTIQRTQQEDSAVYLCASSSQGADTIYFGEGSWLTVV.

The CDR3 nucleotides are TGTGCCAGTAGTATTTGGCGACAGGGGATGGGGACTGAAGCTTTCTTT. Residues: CASSIWRQGMGTEAFF. The gene calls are TRBV19 and TRBJ1-1; TRBD1 matches at 8 bases. Germline V CDR1 and CDR2: LNHDA, SQIVND (reference sequence). CDR3 length: 16 amino acids. V was clipped by 3 bases and J by 5 bases; unmatched bases: 11.